This record looks at one T cell receptor (beta chain) sequence and its context. As handled by the study authors: For nucleated cells, counts were estimated from reference gene primer amplification. Clones were sequenced by immunoSEQ multiplex PCR, and TCRdb holds only the in-frame ones, with some missing. V, J and clone size derive from that table, while D and trimming were established from the DNA sequence. The sample has a few hundred thousand clones, roughly 90% seen once; the top ten hold just under 0.95%. Germline CDR1 is MGHRA and CDR2 is YSYEKL. There are 16 residues in the CDR3. V was trimmed by 0 bases and J by 8 bases, leaving 17 bases between them. The data belong to a study of blood T cell repertoires in COVID-19. For the study at large: Donors in the United States, Italy and Spain gave samples during acute or convalescent COVID-19. T cells, B-cell-depleted T cells, or PBMCs provided the cDNA or gDNA that served as material.

This sequence was found in a woman in her thirties or forties who had recovered from COVID-19. The sequencing sample was made of peripheral blood. The gene calls are TRBV4-1 and TRBJ2-4; possible D gene TRBD2, 6 bases. The CDR3 DNA reads as TGCGCCAGCAGCCAAGAGGGTTTTGGAGGGGTGGACATTCAGTACTTC. This encodes CASSQEGFGGVDIQYF.